The clone carrying this T cell receptor beta chain was counted a few times. Its antigen remains unknown. This entry is derived from a study of T cell repertoires in cytomegalovirus infection. Study background: Newly reported HLA-C-restricted and thoroughly characterized HLA-B-restricted CMV epitopes were employed. Public TCR beta signatures marked donors with CMV infection and the matching HLA. Study findings and constraints: Dominating the ex vivo response were HLA-C-restricted CMV-specific TCR beta clonotypes. People with CMV and the relevant HLA were identified by cumulative public TCR beta family frequency.

Using its own MiXCR run on the reads, TCRdb lists one record per CDR3 protein. This table has approximately 300,000 distinct CDR3 sequences, 20% to 30% appearing once. Per germline, CDR1 SGHNT and CDR2 YENEEA. The length of the CDR3 is 15 residues. V was pared by 1 base and J by 3 bases, with 13 bases between. The chain carries TRBV11-3 and TRBJ2-7; D is possibly TRBD1 (6 bases). This specimen consisted of cultured PBMCs, obtained from culture after CMV antigen stimulation. The clonotype originates from a human donor in good health (CMV status not recorded). Some clones in this sample may be carry-over from other donors' samples. The CDR3 DNA follows: TGTGCCAGCAGCTTAGGCCAGGGGACCCACTACGAGCAGTACTTC. Protein: CASSLGQGTHYEQYF. Full variable domain (missing parts from reference TRBV11-3 and TRBJ2-7): EAGVVQSPRYKIIEKKQPVAFWCNPISGHNTLYWYLQNLGQGPELLIRYENEEAVDDSQLPKDRFSAERLKGVDSTLKIQPAELGDSAVYLCASSLGQGTHYEQYFGPGTRLTVT.